The rows below give T cell receptor beta chains drawn from one sample of a study of blood T cell repertoires in COVID-19. Measured with immunoSEQ multiplex PCR; TCRdb has only the in-frame clones, and not every one. The sample contains 81,000 or so clones, 65% to 90% of which appear only once. The source material was peripheral blood. These receptors all come from a man over 45 with COVID-19, enrolled during active disease. Each CDR3 is given with its conserved first and last residue.

v_gene,j_gene,CDR3aa
TRBV25-1,TRBJ2-5,CASSDLGGIGETQYF
TRBV7-9,TRBJ1-6,CASSSDRGNSPLHF
TRBV5-1,TRBJ1-4,CASRGVTTNEKLFF
TRBV19,TRBJ1-5,CASSPAGGYSNQPQHF
TRBV11-1,TRBJ2-5,CASSPGTSAQETQYF
TRBV2,TRBJ1-6,CASSGQVKNNSPLHF
TRBV20-1,TRBJ2-7,CSASPAGGPSSYEQYF
TRBV4-1,TRBJ2-1,CASRDSFGEEQFF
TRBV19,TRBJ1-3,CASSMGRGLNTIYF
TRBV6-1,TRBJ1-5,CASSEARGYQPQHF